Each of the 22 T cell receptor beta chains below was sequenced from the same sample in a study of CD8 T cells in ankylosing spondylitis. TCRdb independently ran MiXCR on the 5' RACE reads; one entry per CDR3 protein. The table lists under 550,000 distinct CDR3 sequences, roughly 26% of them singletons. For these receptors, no antigen is known. Study-level results: In ankylosing spondylitis blood, a motif of roughly eight highly homologous TCR beta variants appeared characteristic.

The sample was blood, either unsorted or a sorted T cell fraction (not recorded which). The receptor source for this set is a male donor with ankylosing spondylitis.

The J gene is TRBJ2-7, the V gene TRBV3-1; no definite D call. CDR1 LGHDT and CDR2 YNNKEL come from the germline V gene (reference sequence). V dropped 0 bases and J dropped 0 bases, with 9 bases sitting between them. This CDR3 region has 15 residues. CDR3 amino acids: CASSQDLVGSYEQYV. CDR3 DNA sequence: TGTGCCAGCAGCCAAGACTTGGTGGGCTCCTACGAGCAGTACGTC.

This chain connects TRBV12-3 or TRBV12-4 to TRBJ2-5, with TRBD2 matching 11 bases. This CDR3 has 17 amino acids. The J segment lost 0 bases and the V segment lost 3 bases, leaving 6 bases of the junction unmatched. For the CDR3, the DNA is TGTGCCAGCAGTTTTCTAGGGACTAGCGGTAACCAAGAGACCCAGTACTTC. This codes for CASSFLGTSGNQETQYF.

The CDR3: CASSLAFGSLYGYTF. CDR3 sequence (DNA): TGCGCCAGCAGCTTGGCCTTTGGCAGCCTCTATGGCTACACCTTC. The V gene is TRBV5-1, the J gene TRBJ1-2; D unresolved. Germline V gives CDR1 SGHRS, CDR2 YFSETQ. V shed 0 bases and J shed 4 bases, with 13 bases lying between them. This CDR3 has 15 residues.

The chain has TRBV10-3 and TRBJ1-1; D gene uncertain. The ends were cut back, 8 bases at V and 3 bases at J, with 13 bases in the middle. The CDR3 length is 13 residues. Germline V gene lookup returns CDR1 ENHRY and CDR2 SYGVKD. Here the CDR3 reads CAISGPRDTEAFF. The DNA for the CDR3 is TGTGCCATCTCCGGACCCAGAGACACTGAAGCTTTCTTT.

This clonotype was seen a handful of times. This rearrangement joins TRBV4-2 to TRBJ1-6; D gene uncertain. V was trimmed by 4 bases and J by 5 bases, leaving 15 bases between them. CDR3 length equals 16 residues. Germline values: CDR1 LGHNA, CDR2 YNFKEQ. The CDR3: CASSRSPTGNNSPLHF. The CDR3 DNA reads TGTGCCAGCAGCCGATCACCCACGGGCAATAATTCACCCCTCCACTTT.

This clonotype appeared a few times. V is TRBV11-3 and J is TRBJ2-7; D possibly corresponds to TRBD2 (5 bases). CDR1 is SGHNT, CDR2 YENEEA, per germline. V was clipped by 5 bases and J by 5 bases, with 10 bases between them. The CDR3 has 12 residues. The CDR3 protein is CASSGSGHEQYV. In DNA, the CDR3 is TGTGCCAGCAGCGGGAGTGGGCACGAGCAGTACGTC.

This clonotype was seen more than once but under ten times. The chain joins TRBV28 to TRBJ1-2; no reliable D call. The CDR3 is made up of 14 amino acids. CDR1 MDHEN and CDR2 SYDVKM come from the germline V gene. CDR3 in amino acids: CVTMRTGANYGYTF. For the CDR3, the DNA is TGTGTCACCATGAGGACCGGAGCTAACTATGGCTACACCTTC.

This chain joins TRBV7-8 and TRBJ2-1; perhaps TRBD2 as D (6 bases). Germline loops: CDR1 SGHVS, CDR2 FQNEAQ. V shed 4 bases and J shed 3 bases, with 16 bases lying between them. CDR3 size: 16 residues. The CDR3, as DNA: TGTGCCAGCAGCTCTCATTCTGTGCGGGACTACAATGAGCAGTTCTTC. This translates into CASSSHSVRDYNEQFF.

CDR3 sequence (DNA): TGTGCCAGCAGCCAATCTACCTCGGAAGCCCAGGGCCATGGCTACACCTTC. This sequence encodes CASSQSTSEAQGHGYTF. The rearrangement links TRBV4-2 to TRBJ1-2; perhaps TRBD1 as D (5 bases). Germline V lookup: CDR1 LGHNA, CDR2 YNFKEQ. The length of the CDR3 is 17 residues. Trimming stripped 2 bases from V and 6 bases from J, with 22 bases between.

A few counts support this clonotype. The V gene is TRBV11-2, the J gene TRBJ1-3, with D hard to call. Germline loops: CDR1 SGHAT, CDR2 FQNNGV. The V and J ends lost 2 bases and 0 bases respectively, with 14 bases between them. The CDR3 has 17 amino acids. The CDR3 sequence is CASSLTGTRTSGNTIYF. DNA for the CDR3: TGTGCCAGCAGCTTAACGGGCACAAGGACCTCTGGAAACACCATATATTTT.

The chain uses TRBV4-1 and TRBJ1-5; 11 bases fit TRBD1. V was clipped by 3 bases and J by 0 bases; unmatched bases: 7. CDR3 length: 18 residues. The V gene's germline CDR1 is MGHRA and CDR2 YSYEKL. The CDR3: CASSHRRGQGDSNQPQHF. The DNA for the CDR3 is TGCGCCAGCAGCCATCGCCGGGGACAGGGGGATAGCAATCAGCCCCAGCATTTT.

This clonotype was counted ten times or more. The chain links TRBV29-1 to TRBJ2-1; the D gene is possibly TRBD2 (5 bases). The CDR3 length is 13 residues. Germline CDR1 is SQVTM and CDR2 is ANQGSEA. V was trimmed by 6 bases and J by 7 bases, leaving 16 bases between them. The CDR3 coding sequence is TGCAGCGTCGCCTCCAGCGGTTGGAATGAGCAGTTCTTC. It is translated as CSVASSGWNEQFF.

This chain links TRBV7-2 with TRBJ2-3; 13 bases agree with TRBD2. This CDR3 has 17 amino acids. The germline CDR1 and CDR2 sequences are SGHTA and FQGNSA. Trimming at V came to 1 base and at J to 6 bases, leaving 7 bases not matched to a gene. The CDR3 reads CASSLVSWTSGSDTQYF. CDR3 bases: TGTGCCAGCAGCTTAGTGTCATGGACTAGCGGGAGCGATACGCAGTATTTT. The full variable domain, with the rest looked up from reference TRBV7-2 and TRBJ2-3, is GAGVSQSPSNKVTEKGKDVELRCDPISGHTALYWYRQSLGQGLEFLIYFQGNSAPDKSGLPSDRFSAERTGGSVSTLTIQRTQQEDSAVYLCASSLVSWTSGSDTQYFGPGTRLTVL.

Here the CDR3 reads CASSPDLAGASGETQYF. DNA of the CDR3: TGCGCCAGCAGCCCCGACCTAGCGGGAGCTTCTGGAGAGACCCAGTACTTC. The V gene is TRBV5-1, the J gene TRBJ2-5; TRBD2 agrees at 10 bases. The junction had 13 bases not matched to a gene; V was cut back by 4 bases and J by 4 bases. The germline V gene encodes CDR1 SGHRS and CDR2 YFSETQ. The CDR3 consists of 17 residues.

Here the CDR3 DNA reads TGTGCCAGCAGTCGGGAGTTCTATGGCTACACCTTC. It is translated as CASSREFYGYTF. The chain recombines TRBV2 with TRBJ1-2, with D unclear. CDR1 and CDR2 (germline): SNHLY, FYNNEI. Trimming removed 5 bases from V and 4 bases from J, with 8 bases in between. CDR3 length equals 12 residues.

The gene calls are TRBV10-3 and TRBJ2-1; either TRBD1 or TRBD2 may fit D (5 bases each). The V gene lost 8 bases and the J gene lost 8 bases, with 16 bases spanning the gap. CDR1 ENHRY and CDR2 SYGVKD come from the germline V gene. The CDR3 extends over 13 amino acids. The CDR3 DNA follows: TGTGCCATCGCAGCATCGGGGCCCGATGAGCAGTTCTTC. It encodes CAIAASGPDEQFF.

This clonotype was picked up a small number of times. This chain uses TRBV3-1 with TRBJ1-5; TRBD1 is a possible D gene (6 bases). CDR3 size: 15 residues. V was cut by 1 base and J by 2 bases, with 9 bases left in between. CDR1 and CDR2 from the germline V gene are LGHDT and YNNKEL (reference sequence). In DNA form, the CDR3 reads TGTGCCAGCAGCCAAGGCAGGGGTGGCAATCAGCCCCAGCATTTT. Its translation: CASSQGRGGNQPQHF.

This chain joins TRBV27 and TRBJ1-5, with 9 positions matching TRBD1. CDR3 size: 18 residues. Trimming took 3 bases from V and 4 from J; bases not matched to a gene: 13. CDR1 and CDR2 (germline): MNHEY, SMNVEV (reference sequence). DNA for the CDR3: TGTGCCAGCAGTTTCCCCGACAGGGACAGGGTCACTAATCAGCCCCAGCATTTT. Translating it yields CASSFPDRDRVTNQPQHF.

The chain employs TRBV30 and TRBJ2-1; TRBD1 might be the D (5 bases). The CDR3 has 11 amino acids. Germline V gene data show CDR1 as GTSNPN and CDR2 as SVGIG (reference sequence). In nucleotides, the CDR3 is TGTGCACTGGGGCCACACAATGAGCAGTTCTTC. Translated: CALGPHNEQFF.

This rearrangement joins TRBV6-2 or TRBV6-3 to TRBJ2-1; D gene unclear. This CDR3 has 13 amino acids. Germline V gene sequence: CDR1 MNHEY, CDR2 SVGEGT. Trimming took off 10 bases at V and 2 bases at J, with 12 bases between the two ends. The CDR3 DNA reads as TGTGCCACCAGCCCCCTTACCTACAATGAGCAGTTCTTC. Translating it yields CATSPLTYNEQFF.

V is TRBV15 and J is TRBJ2-5; D remains unclear. The CDR3 covers 16 residues. Germline loops: CDR1 LNHNV, CDR2 YYDKDF (reference sequence). The V and J ends lost 0 bases and 2 bases respectively, with 13 bases between them. The CDR3 sequence is CATSRDGITSQETQYF. The CDR3 DNA is TGTGCCACCAGCAGAGACGGAATAACTTCTCAAGAGACCCAGTACTTC.

There are a few counts of this clonotype. V is TRBV4-2 and J is TRBJ2-5; 10 bases agree with TRBD1. CDR1 is LGHNA and CDR2 is YNFKEQ in the germline V gene. CDR3 length: 16 amino acids. Losses at the gene ends were 4 bases for V and 5 bases for J; bases not matched to a gene: 10. CDR3 loop: CASSRSTGTGDETQYF. CDR3 coding DNA: TGTGCCAGCAGCCGATCGACCGGGACAGGGGATGAGACCCAGTACTTC.